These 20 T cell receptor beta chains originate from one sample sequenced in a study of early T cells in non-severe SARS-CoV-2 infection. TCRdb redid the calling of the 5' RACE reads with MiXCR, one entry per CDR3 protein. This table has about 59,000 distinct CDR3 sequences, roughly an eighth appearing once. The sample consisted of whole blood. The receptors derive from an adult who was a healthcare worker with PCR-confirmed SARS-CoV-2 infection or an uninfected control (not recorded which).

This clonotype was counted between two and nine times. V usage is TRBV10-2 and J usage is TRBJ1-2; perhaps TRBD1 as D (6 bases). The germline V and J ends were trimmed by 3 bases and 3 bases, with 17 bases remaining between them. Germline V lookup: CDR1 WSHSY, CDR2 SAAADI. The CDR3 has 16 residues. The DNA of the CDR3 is TGCGCCAGCAGTGAATCTGCTGGGGGCAACGACTATGGCTACACCTTC. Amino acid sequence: CASSESAGGNDYGYTF.

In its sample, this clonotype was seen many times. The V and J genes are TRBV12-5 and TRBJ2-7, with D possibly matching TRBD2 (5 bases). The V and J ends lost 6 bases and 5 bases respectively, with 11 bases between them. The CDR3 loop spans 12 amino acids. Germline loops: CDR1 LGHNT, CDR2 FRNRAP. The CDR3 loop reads CASGLALNEQYF. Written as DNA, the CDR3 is TGTGCTAGTGGCTTAGCGTTAAACGAGCAGTACTTC.

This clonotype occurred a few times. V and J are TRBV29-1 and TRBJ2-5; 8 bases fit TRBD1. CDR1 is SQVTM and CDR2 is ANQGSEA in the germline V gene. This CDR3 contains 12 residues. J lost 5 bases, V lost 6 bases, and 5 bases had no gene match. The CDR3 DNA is TGCAGCGTACAGACAGGGGCGGAGACCCAGTACTTC. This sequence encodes CSVQTGAETQYF.

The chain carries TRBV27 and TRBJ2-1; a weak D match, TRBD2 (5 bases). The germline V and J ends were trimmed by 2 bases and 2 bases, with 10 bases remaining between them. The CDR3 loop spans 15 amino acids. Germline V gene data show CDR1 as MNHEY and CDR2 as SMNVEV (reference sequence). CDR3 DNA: TGTGCCAGCAGTTTACGGGATCTCCCCTACAATGAGCAGTTCTTC. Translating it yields CASSLRDLPYNEQFF.

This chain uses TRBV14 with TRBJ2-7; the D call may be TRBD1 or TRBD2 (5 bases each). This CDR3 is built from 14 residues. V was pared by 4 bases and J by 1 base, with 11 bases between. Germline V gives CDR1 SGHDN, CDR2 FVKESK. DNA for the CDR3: TGTGCCAGCAGCCTTACGGGACCTTCCTACGAGCAGTACTTC. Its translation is CASSLTGPSYEQYF.

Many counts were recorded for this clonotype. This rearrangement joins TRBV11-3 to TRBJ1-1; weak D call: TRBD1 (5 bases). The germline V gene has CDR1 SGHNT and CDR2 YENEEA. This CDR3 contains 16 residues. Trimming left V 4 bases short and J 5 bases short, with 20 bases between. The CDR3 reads CASSSKLVVRVTEAFF. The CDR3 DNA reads TGTGCCAGCAGCTCAAAACTAGTGGTCAGGGTTACTGAAGCTTTCTTT. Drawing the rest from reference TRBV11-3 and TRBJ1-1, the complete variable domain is EAGVVQSPRYKIIEKKQPVAFWCNPISGHNTLYWYLQNLGQGPELLIRYENEEAVDDSQLPKDRFSAERLKGVDSTLKIQPAELGDSAVYLCASSSKLVVRVTEAFFGQGTRLTVV.

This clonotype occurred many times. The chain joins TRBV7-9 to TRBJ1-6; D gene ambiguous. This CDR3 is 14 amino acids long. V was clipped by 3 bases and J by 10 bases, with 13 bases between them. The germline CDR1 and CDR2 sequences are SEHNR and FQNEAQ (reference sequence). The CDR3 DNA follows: TGTGCCAGCAGCTTGGGCGACTTGGGGTCACCCCTCCACTTT. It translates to CASSLGDLGSPLHF.

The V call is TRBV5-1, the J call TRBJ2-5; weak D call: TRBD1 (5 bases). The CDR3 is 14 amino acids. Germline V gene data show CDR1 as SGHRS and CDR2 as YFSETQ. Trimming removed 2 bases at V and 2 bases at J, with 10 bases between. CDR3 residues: CASSFTHRQETQYF. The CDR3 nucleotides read TGCGCCAGCAGCTTCACTCACAGGCAAGAGACCCAGTACTTC.

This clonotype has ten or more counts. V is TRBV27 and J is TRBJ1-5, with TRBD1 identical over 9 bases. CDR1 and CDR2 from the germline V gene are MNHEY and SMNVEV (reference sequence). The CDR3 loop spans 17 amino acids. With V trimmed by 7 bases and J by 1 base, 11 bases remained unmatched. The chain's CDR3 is CASMSPGQGTSNQPQHF. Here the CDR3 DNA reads TGTGCCAGCATGAGTCCGGGACAGGGTACCAGCAATCAGCCCCAGCATTTT.

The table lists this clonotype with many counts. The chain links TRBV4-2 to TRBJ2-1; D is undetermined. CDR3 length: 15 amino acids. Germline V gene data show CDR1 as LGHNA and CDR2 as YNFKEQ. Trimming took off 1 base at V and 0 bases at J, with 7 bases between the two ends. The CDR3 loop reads CASSQGPGSYNEQFF. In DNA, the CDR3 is TGTGCCAGCAGCCAAGGGCCCGGCTCCTACAATGAGCAGTTCTTC.

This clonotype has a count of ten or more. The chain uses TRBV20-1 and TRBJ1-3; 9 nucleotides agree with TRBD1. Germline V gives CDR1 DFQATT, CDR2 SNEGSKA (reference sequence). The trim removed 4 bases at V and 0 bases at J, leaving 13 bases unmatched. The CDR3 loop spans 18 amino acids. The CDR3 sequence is CSATTVGQGFISGNTIYF. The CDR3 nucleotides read TGCAGTGCTACGACCGTAGGACAGGGGTTCATCTCTGGAAACACCATATATTTT.

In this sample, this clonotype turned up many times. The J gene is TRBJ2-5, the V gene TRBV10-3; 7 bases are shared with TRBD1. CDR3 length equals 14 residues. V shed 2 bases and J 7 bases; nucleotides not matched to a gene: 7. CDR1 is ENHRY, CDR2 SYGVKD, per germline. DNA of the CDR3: TGTGCCATCAGTGAGCCTACAGGGGAAGGGACCCAGTACTTC. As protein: CAISEPTGEGTQYF.

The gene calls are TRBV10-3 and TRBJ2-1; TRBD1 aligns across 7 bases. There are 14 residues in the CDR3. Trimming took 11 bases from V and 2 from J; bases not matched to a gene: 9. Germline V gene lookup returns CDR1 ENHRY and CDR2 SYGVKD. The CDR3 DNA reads TGTGCCCTTATAAAGGGGGCCCCCTACAATGAGCAGTTCTTC. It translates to CALIKGAPYNEQFF.

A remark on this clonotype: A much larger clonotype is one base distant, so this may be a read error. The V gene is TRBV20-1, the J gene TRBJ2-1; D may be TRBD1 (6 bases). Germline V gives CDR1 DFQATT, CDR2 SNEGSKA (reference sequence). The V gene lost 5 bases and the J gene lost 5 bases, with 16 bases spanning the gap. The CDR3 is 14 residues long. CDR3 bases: TGCAGTGCTTCAAAAAGGGGGTCCCACAATGAGCAGTTCTTC. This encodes CSASKRGSHNEQFF.

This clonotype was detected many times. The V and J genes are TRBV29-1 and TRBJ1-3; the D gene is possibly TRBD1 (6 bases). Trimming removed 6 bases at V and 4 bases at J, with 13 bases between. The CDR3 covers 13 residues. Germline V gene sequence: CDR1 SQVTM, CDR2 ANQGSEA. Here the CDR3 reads CSVVTGGGNTIYF. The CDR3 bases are TGCAGCGTGGTGACAGGCGGAGGAAACACCATATATTTT.

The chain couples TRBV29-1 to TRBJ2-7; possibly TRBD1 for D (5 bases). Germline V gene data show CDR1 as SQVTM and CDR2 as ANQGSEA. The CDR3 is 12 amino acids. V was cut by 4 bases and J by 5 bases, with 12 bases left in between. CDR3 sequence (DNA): TGCAGCGTTGTTCAGGGAAGTAACGAGCAGTACTTC. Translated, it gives CSVVQGSNEQYF.

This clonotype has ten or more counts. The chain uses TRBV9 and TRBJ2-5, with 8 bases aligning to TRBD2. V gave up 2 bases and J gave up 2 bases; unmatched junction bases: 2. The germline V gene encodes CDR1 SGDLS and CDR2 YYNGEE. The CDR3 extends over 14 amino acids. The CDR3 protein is CASSVLAGQETQYF. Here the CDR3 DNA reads TGTGCCAGCAGCGTTCTAGCGGGTCAAGAGACCCAGTACTTC. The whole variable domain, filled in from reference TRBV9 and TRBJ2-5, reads DSGVTQTPKHLITATGQRVTLRCSPRSGDLSVYWYQQSLDQGLQFLIQYYNGEERAKGNILERFSAQQFPDLHSELNLSSLELGDSALYFCASSVLAGQETQYFGPGTRLLVL.

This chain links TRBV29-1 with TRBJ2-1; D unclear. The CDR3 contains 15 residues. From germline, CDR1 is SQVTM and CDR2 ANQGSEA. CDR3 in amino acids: CRGSKVRFYIDEQFF. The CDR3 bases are TGCAGGGGGTCGAAGGTTCGATTTTATATCGATGAGCAGTTCTTC.

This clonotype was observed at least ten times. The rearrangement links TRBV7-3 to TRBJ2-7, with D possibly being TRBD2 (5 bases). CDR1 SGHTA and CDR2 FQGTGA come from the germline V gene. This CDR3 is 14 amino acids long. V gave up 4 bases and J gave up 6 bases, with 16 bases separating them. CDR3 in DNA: TGTGCCAGCAGCTCGGGATCTCTAGCCGCCGAGCAGTACTTC. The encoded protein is CASSSGSLAAEQYF.

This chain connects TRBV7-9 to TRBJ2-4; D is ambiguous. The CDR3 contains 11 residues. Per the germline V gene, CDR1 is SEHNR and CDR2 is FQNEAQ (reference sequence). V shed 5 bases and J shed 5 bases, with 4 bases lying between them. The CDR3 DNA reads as TGTGCCAGCAGCAAAGAAAACATTCAGTACTTC. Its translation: CASSKENIQYF.